The clone carrying this T cell receptor (beta chain) has only one observation. What it binds is unknown. The sample comes from a study of vaccination effects on CD4 cells after COVID-19. Study overall: Subjects were given two BNT162b2 or mRNA-1273 vaccine doses.

Ahead of sequencing, the ViraFEST assay grew antigen-specific CD4+ T cells using viral peptide pools. The culture ran for 10 days before CD4+ T cells were isolated. Absence of prior SARS-CoV-2 infection characterized the vaccine recipients, who showed negative nucleocapsid antibodies. It was with roughly 9.5 IU/ml IL-2 and around 10 ug/ml peptides that more than 1.5 million PBMC per well were cultured. Days 3 and 7 saw half the medium replaced with IL-2 medium. Produced via immunoSEQ multiplex PCR; TCRdb's table is partial and in-frame only. The table lists about 73,000 clones, under 85% of them singletons. The germline gives CDR1 SGHNT, CDR2 YYREEE (reference sequence). Trimming cost V 0 bases and J 10 bases, with 11 bases left between them. This CDR3 is 13 amino acids long. Study findings and constraints: There was marked clonal contraction among infection- and vaccine-induced clones late after vaccination.

This specimen was CD4+ T cells from PBMCs cultured with HCoV-NL63 spike peptides, taken before COVID-19 vaccination. The clonotype comes from a human donor who received a COVID-19 vaccine. The chain uses TRBV5-4 and TRBJ2-1; either TRBD1 or TRBD2 may fit D (6 bases each). The chain's CDR3 is CASSLEGGREQFF. The DNA for the CDR3 is TGTGCCAGCAGCTTGGAGGGGGGCAGGGAGCAGTTCTTC.